The subject of this entry is one TCR beta chain. The sample comes from a study of early T cells in non-severe SARS-CoV-2 infection. Whole-study context: Unsorted whole blood bulk RNA was sequenced, with unpaired chains.

Unique molecular identifier tags were affixed to discrete cDNA molecules. Using its own MiXCR run on the 5' RACE reads, TCRdb lists one record per CDR3 protein. The data show about 58,000 distinct CDR3 sequences, roughly 13% seen once. There are 14 residues in the CDR3. V shed 5 bases and J 3 bases; nucleotides not matched to a gene: 4. Germline-derived CDR1 and CDR2 are GTSNPN and SVGIG (reference sequence). The clonotype comes from an adult who was a healthcare worker with PCR-confirmed SARS-CoV-2 infection or an uninfected control (not recorded which). Sequences were obtained from whole blood. The chain has TRBV30 and TRBJ2-4; TRBD1 matches at 10 bases. The CDR3 DNA reads TGTGCCTGGGGGACAGGGGAGGGCAAAAACATTCAGTACTTC. Its protein product is CAWGTGEGKNIQYF.